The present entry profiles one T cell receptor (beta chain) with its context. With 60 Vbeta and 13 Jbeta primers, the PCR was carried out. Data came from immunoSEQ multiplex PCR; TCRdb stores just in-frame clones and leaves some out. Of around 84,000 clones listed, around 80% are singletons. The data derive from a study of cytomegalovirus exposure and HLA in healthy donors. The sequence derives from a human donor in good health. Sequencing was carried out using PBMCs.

The CDR3 DNA sequence: TGTGCCAGCAGCTTAGTAGCTGCTTACGGTGAGCAGTTCTTC. Translated, it gives CASSLVAAYGEQFF. This chain links TRBV7-9 with TRBJ2-1; D is undetermined. Germline V lookup: CDR1 SEHNR, CDR2 FQNEAQ (reference sequence). Trimming removed 1 base from V and 9 bases from J, with 13 bases in between. There are 14 residues in the CDR3.